A single sample is the source of the 2 T cell receptor beta chains below, sequenced in a study of shared clonotypes between healthy human individuals. Assay: immunoSEQ multiplex PCR; the TCRdb copy retains only in-frame clones and omits some. The table has some 2,500,000 clones, roughly 90% seen once. Specimen: naive CD4+ T cells from PBMCs. Subset meaning: CD45RA+ positively selected. All receptors derive from a young man in good health. Some clones in this sample may be carry-over from other donors' samples.

The rearrangement joins TRBV5-4 to TRBJ1-2; 9 bases align to TRBD1. CDR3 length: 17 residues. With V trimmed by 4 bases and J by 4 bases, 14 bases remained unmatched. The germline CDR1 and CDR2 sequences are SGHNT and YYREEE (reference sequence). The CDR3 coding sequence is TGTGCCAGCAGCCTGCCCATTTACAGGGGGCTCGGCTATGGCTACACCTTC. Amino acids: CASSLPIYRGLGYGYTF.

The chain recombines TRBV9 with TRBJ1-2; D is ambiguous. V shed 3 bases and J shed 8 bases, with 11 bases lying between them. The germline gives CDR1 SGDLS, CDR2 YYNGEE. The length of the CDR3 is 12 residues. The CDR3 here is CASSATPGGYTF. CDR3 bases: TGTGCCAGCAGCGCTACCCCGGGGGGCTACACCTTC.